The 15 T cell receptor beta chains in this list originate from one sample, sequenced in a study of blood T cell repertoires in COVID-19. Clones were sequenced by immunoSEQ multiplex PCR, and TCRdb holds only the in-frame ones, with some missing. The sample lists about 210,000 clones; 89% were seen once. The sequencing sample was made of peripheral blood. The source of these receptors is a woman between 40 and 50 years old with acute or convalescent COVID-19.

The CDR3 bases are TGTGCCAGCAGTTCTAGCGGGTCTCACACAGATACGCAGTATTTT. Its protein is CASSSSGSHTDTQYF. The gene calls are TRBV6-5 and TRBJ2-3; 8 nucleotides agree with TRBD2. After removal of 4 bases from V and 2 bases from J, the junction contained 5 bases not matched to a gene. This CDR3 spans 15 amino acids. Germline CDR1 reads MNHEY; CDR2 reads SVGAGI.

The CDR3 sequence is CASSTHPKSGTLNQPQHF. Written as DNA, the CDR3 is TGTGCCAGCAGCACGCACCCGAAGTCTGGGACACTTAATCAGCCCCAGCATTTT. The rearrangement links TRBV7-6 to TRBJ1-5, with TRBD1 as a possible D gene (6 bases). This CDR3 comprises 18 residues. V lost 5 bases and J lost 4, with 24 bases in between. Germline values: CDR1 SGHVS, CDR2 FNYEAQ.

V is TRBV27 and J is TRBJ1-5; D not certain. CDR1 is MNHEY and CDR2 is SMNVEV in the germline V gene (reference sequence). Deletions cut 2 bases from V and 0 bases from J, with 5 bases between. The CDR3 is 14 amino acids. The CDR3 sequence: CASSLRGSNQPQHF. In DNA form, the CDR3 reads TGTGCCAGCAGTTTACGGGGTAGCAATCAGCCCCAGCATTTT.

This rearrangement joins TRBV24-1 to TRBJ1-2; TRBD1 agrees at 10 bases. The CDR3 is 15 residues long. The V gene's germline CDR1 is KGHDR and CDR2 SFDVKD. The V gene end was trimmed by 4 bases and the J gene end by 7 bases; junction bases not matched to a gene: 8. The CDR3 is CATSEPGTGEIGYTF. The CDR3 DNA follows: TGTGCCACCAGTGAGCCCGGGACAGGGGAGATTGGCTACACCTTC.

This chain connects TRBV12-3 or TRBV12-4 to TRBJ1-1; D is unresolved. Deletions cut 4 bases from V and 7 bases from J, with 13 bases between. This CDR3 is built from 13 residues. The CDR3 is CASSWTGLVEAFF. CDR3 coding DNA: TGTGCCAGCAGTTGGACGGGGTTGGTTGAAGCTTTCTTT.

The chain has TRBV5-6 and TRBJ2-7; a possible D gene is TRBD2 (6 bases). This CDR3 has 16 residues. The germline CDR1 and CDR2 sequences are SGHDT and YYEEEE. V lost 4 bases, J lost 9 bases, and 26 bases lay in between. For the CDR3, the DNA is TGTGCCAGCAGCCCCCGTGGATTCCCTGCCGTGGGGGGGCAGTACGTC. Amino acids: CASSPRGFPAVGGQYV.

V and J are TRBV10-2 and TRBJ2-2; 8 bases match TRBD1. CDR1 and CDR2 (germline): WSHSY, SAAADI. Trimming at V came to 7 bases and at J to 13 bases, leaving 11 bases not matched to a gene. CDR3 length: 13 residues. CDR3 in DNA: TGCGCCAGCAAAGCGACAGGGGAAGGTGTGCTGTTTTTT. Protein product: CASKATGEGVLFF.

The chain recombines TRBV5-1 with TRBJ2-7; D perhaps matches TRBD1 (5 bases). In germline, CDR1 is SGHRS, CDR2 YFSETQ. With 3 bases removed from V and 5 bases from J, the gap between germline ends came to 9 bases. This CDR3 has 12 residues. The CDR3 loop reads CASSSSTDEQYV. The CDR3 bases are TGCGCCAGCAGCTCGTCGACAGACGAGCAGTACGTC.

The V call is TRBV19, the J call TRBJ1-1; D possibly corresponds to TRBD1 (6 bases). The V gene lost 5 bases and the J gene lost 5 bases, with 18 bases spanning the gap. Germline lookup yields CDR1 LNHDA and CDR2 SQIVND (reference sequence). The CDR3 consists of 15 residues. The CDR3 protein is CASSPGGAGETEAFF. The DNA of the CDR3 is TGTGCCAGTAGTCCGGGGGGGGCGGGAGAGACTGAAGCTTTCTTT.

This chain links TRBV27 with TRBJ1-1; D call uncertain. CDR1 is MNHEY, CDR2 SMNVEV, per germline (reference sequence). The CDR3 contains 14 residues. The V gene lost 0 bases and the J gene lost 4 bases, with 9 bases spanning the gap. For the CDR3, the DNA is TGTGCCAGCAGTTTATCAGCTCCAGGCACTGAAGCTTTCTTT. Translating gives CASSLSAPGTEAFF.

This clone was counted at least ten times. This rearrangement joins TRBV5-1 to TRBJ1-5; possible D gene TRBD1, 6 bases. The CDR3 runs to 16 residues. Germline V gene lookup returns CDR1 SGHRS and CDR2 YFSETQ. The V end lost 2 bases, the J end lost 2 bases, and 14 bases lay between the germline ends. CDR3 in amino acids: CASSLQGPNGNQPQHF. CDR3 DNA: TGCGCCAGCAGCTTACAGGGCCCAAATGGCAATCAGCCCCAGCATTTT.

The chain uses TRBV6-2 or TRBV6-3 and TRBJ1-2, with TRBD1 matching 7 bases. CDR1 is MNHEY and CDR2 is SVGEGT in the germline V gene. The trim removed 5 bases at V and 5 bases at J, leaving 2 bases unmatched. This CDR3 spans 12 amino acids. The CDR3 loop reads CASSPGGYGYTF. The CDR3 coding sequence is TGTGCCAGCAGTCCAGGGGGTTATGGCTACACCTTC.

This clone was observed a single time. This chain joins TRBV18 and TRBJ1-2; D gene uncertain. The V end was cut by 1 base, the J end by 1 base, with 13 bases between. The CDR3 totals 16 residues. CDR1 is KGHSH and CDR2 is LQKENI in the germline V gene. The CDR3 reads CASSPLGGRNNYGYTF. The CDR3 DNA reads TGTGCCAGCTCACCACTTGGAGGCAGAAATAACTATGGCTACACCTTC.

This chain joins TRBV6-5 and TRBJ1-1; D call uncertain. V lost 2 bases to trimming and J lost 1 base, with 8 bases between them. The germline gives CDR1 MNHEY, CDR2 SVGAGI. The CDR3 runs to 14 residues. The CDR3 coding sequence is TGTGCCAGCAGTTACCCGGGTACGAACACTGAAGCTTTCTTT. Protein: CASSYPGTNTEAFF.

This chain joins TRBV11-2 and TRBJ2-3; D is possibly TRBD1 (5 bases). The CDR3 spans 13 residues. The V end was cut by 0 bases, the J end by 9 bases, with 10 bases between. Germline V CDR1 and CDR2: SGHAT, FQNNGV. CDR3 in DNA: TGTGCCAGCAGCTTAGATAGTGGGGCGACGCAGTATTTT. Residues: CASSLDSGATQYF.